What follows are 15 T cell receptor beta chains derived from one specimen sequenced in a study of T cell repertoires in cytomegalovirus infection. MiXCR, run by TCRdb on the reads, gives a single entry per CDR3 protein. The sample holds about 240,000 distinct CDR3 sequences, approximately 13% seen once. The specimen sequenced was PBMCs. These TCRs come from a human donor in good health (CMV status not recorded). Some clones in this sample may be carry-over from other donors' samples.

The CDR3 DNA sequence: TGTGCCACTTCCACTGGGGAACAGCCCCAGCATTTT. This gives the protein CATSTGEQPQHF. The chain couples TRBV10-3 to TRBJ1-5; no reliable D call. Trimming took off 10 bases at V and 7 bases at J, with 14 bases between the two ends. The germline CDR1 and CDR2 sequences are ENHRY and SYGVKD. This CDR3 contains 12 residues.

Many counts were recorded for this clonotype. The genes are TRBV7-3 and TRBJ2-7; 8 nucleotides line up with TRBD1. With 4 bases clipped from V and 6 bases from J, the junction kept 11 bases outside the gene matches. CDR3 size: 15 residues. CDR1 is SGHTA and CDR2 is FQGTGA in the germline V gene. CDR3 bases: TGTGCCAGCAGCTCCGACCCCGGACAGGGTAGCGAGCAGTACTTC. It is translated as CASSSDPGQGSEQYF.

Many counts were recorded for this clonotype. The chain employs TRBV10-2 and TRBJ2-1; no clear D gene. Germline CDR1 WSHSY, CDR2 SAAADI. CDR3 size: 15 residues. Trimming removed 3 bases from V and 7 bases from J, with 16 bases in between. The DNA of the CDR3 is TGCGCCAGCAGTGAACCCCGATTGATAGGGAATGAGCAGTTCTTC. Amino acids: CASSEPRLIGNEQFF.

Many counts were recorded for this clonotype. The rearrangement joins TRBV7-2 to TRBJ2-3, with 8 bases aligning to TRBD1. V trimming: 4 bases; J trimming: 5 bases; junction bases outside the gene matches: 5. CDR3 length equals 14 residues. Germline V CDR1 and CDR2: SGHTA, FQGNSA. The CDR3 bases are TGTGCCAGCAGCTCCCGGGACAGGCTAGATACGCAGTATTTT. It specifies CASSSRDRLDTQYF.

This clonotype came up a few times. The chain couples TRBV6-2 or TRBV6-3 to TRBJ2-5, with TRBD1 identical over 7 bases. J was trimmed by 4 bases and V by 7 bases; bases with no gene match: 6. CDR1 MNHEY and CDR2 SVGEGT come from the germline V gene. CDR3 length equals 13 residues. The CDR3 DNA sequence: TGTGCCAGCACCAAACAGGGGTCAGAGACCCAGTACTTC. This encodes CASTKQGSETQYF.

This clonotype occurred many times. This chain links TRBV5-4 with TRBJ2-5; TRBD2 agrees at 12 bases. The CDR3 extends over 15 amino acids. Germline loops: CDR1 SGHNT, CDR2 YYREEE (reference sequence). Trimming took 2 bases from V and 12 from J; bases not matched to a gene: 11. CDR3 loop: CASSFPGTSGSEKYF. DNA of the CDR3: TGTGCCAGCAGCTTCCCCGGGACTAGCGGGTCCGAGAAGTACTTC.

This clonotype was observed a few times. J is TRBJ2-1 and V is TRBV24-1, with a weak D call TRBD1 (6 bases). Germline CDR1 and CDR2: KGHDR and SFDVKD. With 4 bases removed from V and 0 bases from J, the gap between germline ends came to 12 bases. The CDR3 is made up of 16 amino acids. The CDR3 protein is CATSDPRGSSYNEQFF. The CDR3 nucleotides are TGTGCCACCAGTGACCCCAGGGGAAGCTCCTACAATGAGCAGTTCTTC.

This clonotype was seen many times. The chain carries TRBV7-2 and TRBJ2-7, with TRBD2 matching over 9 bases. The CDR3 covers 14 residues. CDR1 SGHTA and CDR2 FQGNSA come from the germline V gene. J was trimmed by 3 bases and V by 5 bases; bases with no gene match: 5. The CDR3 DNA reads TGTGCCAGCAGCCGTCCTAGCGGGGTCTACGAGCAGTACTTC. Translating it yields CASSRPSGVYEQYF.

The table lists this clonotype with many counts. This chain connects TRBV7-2 to TRBJ1-5, with a possible D match to TRBD1 (5 bases). Trimming took off 5 bases at V and 6 bases at J, with 14 bases between the two ends. The CDR3 contains 14 residues. In germline, CDR1 is SGHTA, CDR2 FQGNSA. The CDR3 is CASSQGRVSQPQHF. In nucleotides, the CDR3 is TGTGCCAGCAGCCAGGGACGGGTGAGTCAGCCCCAGCATTTT.

The chain uses TRBV7-3 and TRBJ2-2; D may correspond to TRBD1 or TRBD2 (5 bases each). The germline CDR1 and CDR2 sequences are SGHTA and FQGTGA. The germline V and J ends were trimmed by 5 bases and 5 bases, with 24 bases remaining between them. The CDR3 runs to 18 residues. The CDR3 nucleotides read TGTGCCAGCAGCCAGAGGCCCGGGGCAGATTGGATGACCGGGGAGCTGTTTTTT. Translated, it gives CASSQRPGADWMTGELFF. Filled out from reference TRBV7-3 and TRBJ2-2, the complete variable domain reads GAGVSQTPSNKVTEKGKYVELRCDPISGHTALYWYRQSLGQGPEFLIYFQGTGAADDSGLPNDRFFAVRPEGSVSTLKIQRTERGDSAVYLCASSQRPGADWMTGELFFGEGSRLTVL.

This clonotype came up many times. The CDR3 DNA reads as TGTGCCAGCAGCTTAGTGGGGGAGGGACAGCCCCAGCATTTT. Encoded protein: CASSLVGEGQPQHF. This chain links TRBV7-2 with TRBJ1-5; tentatively, D is TRBD1 (5 bases). This CDR3 region has 14 residues. Per the germline V gene, CDR1 is SGHTA and CDR2 is FQGNSA. Trimming removed 1 base at V and 7 bases at J, with 11 bases between.

This clonotype was observed many times. The genes are TRBV7-2 and TRBJ1-2; D remains ambiguous. Germline V gives CDR1 SGHTA, CDR2 FQGNSA. The ends were cut back, 5 bases at V and 10 bases at J, with 23 bases in the middle. The CDR3 has 15 amino acids. The CDR3 DNA is TGTGCCAGCAGCCCAAGCGGAGGGATTATTTTATCCTACACCTTC. Residues: CASSPSGGIILSYTF.

This clonotype has ten or more counts. The gene calls are TRBV10-2 and TRBJ2-2; D gene ambiguous. Germline V gene data show CDR1 as WSHSY and CDR2 as SAAADI. V dropped 7 bases and J dropped 6 bases, with 12 bases sitting between them. The CDR3 sequence is 13 residues long. The CDR3 coding sequence is TGCGCCAGCAATCACAATAGTGCCGGGGAGCTGTTTTTT. It translates to CASNHNSAGELFF.

This clonotype occurred many times. The CDR3, as DNA: TGTGCCAGCAGCTTACAGGAGGGGAGCTATGGCTACACCTTC. As protein: CASSLQEGSYGYTF. The chain recombines TRBV7-6 with TRBJ1-2; D perhaps matches TRBD1 (5 bases). In germline, CDR1 is SGHVS, CDR2 FNYEAQ. V lost 2 bases, J lost 4 bases, and 11 bases lay in between. This CDR3 region has 14 residues.

In this sample, this clonotype turned up many times. The rearrangement links TRBV28 to TRBJ2-2; D not resolved. The V and J ends lost 8 bases and 1 base respectively, with 5 bases between them. This CDR3 is built from 12 residues. Germline V gives CDR1 MDHEN, CDR2 SYDVKM. The CDR3 DNA sequence: TGTGCCAGCGGGATGAACACCGGGGAGCTGTTTTTT. Encoded protein: CASGMNTGELFF.